These T cell receptor beta chains were read from a single sample in a study of human T cells and chemical hapten exposure. TCRdb called the RACE reads again in MiXCR, with one record for every CDR3 protein. The table includes fewer than 55,000 distinct CDR3 sequences, 9.9% detected once. The sample in question was whole blood, obtained in connection with sensitization to the hapten diphenylcyclopropenone (DPC). These receptors came from a middle-aged woman with alopecia areata. Some clones in this sample may be carry-over from other donors' samples. Both conserved end residues are part of each CDR3. A D gene is named only where the DNA matches it firmly. The size of a clone is reported for some rows only, either as once, few or many, or as a class for expanded clones.

CDR3 length	J gene	clone size	V gene	D gene	CDR3 DNA	CDR3 protein
13	TRBJ1-1	few	TRBV4-3	.	TGCGCCAGCAGCCAAGTAGGGAACACTGAAGCTTTCTTT	CASSQVGNTEAFF
14	TRBJ1-2	.	TRBV18	.	TGTGCCAGCTCACCACTCTCGTCCTCCGATGGCTACACCTTC	CASSPLSSSDGYTF
18	TRBJ1-4	few	TRBV18	.	TGTGCCAGCTCACTGGACAGCCGAACCTACTCAACTAATGAAAAACTGTTTTTT	CASSLDSRTYSTNEKLFF
14	TRBJ1-5	few	TRBV19	.	TGTGCCAGTAGTTCACAGGGTGGCAATCAGCCCCAGCATTTT	CASSSQGGNQPQHF
13	TRBJ2-7	few	TRBV7-9	.	TGTGCCAGCAGCCGACACGACGGTTACGAGCAGTACTTC	CASSRHDGYEQYF
18	TRBJ2-6	few	TRBV5-1	.	TGCGCCAGCAGCTTGGTTAGCGGACGAAACTCTGGGGCCAACGTCCTGACTTTC	CASSLVSGRNSGANVLTF
16	TRBJ2-2	many	TRBV12-3/TRBV12-4	.	TGTGCCAGCAGTTTTTTAGGGACAACGAACACCGGGGAGCTGTTTTTT	CASSFLGTTNTGELFF
13	TRBJ1-1	few	TRBV30	.	TGTGCCTGGACTGTAAACCAAGAAGCTGAAGCTTTCTTT	CAWTVNQEAEAFF
18	TRBJ1-2	few	TRBV2	TRBD1	TGTGCCAGCATTGGTCTACGCCCCGGGACAGGGTTTAACTATGGCTACACCTTC	CASIGLRPGTGFNYGYTF
14	TRBJ2-3	few	TRBV7-2	.	TGTGCCAGCAGGTCGACTAGACTCACAGATACGCAGTATTTT	CASRSTRLTDTQYF
14	TRBJ1-1	many	TRBV12-3/TRBV12-4	.	TGTGCCAGCAGTGGGACAATCCGGAACACTGAAGCTTTCTTT	CASSGTIRNTEAFF
18	TRBJ1-6	few	TRBV4-1	TRBD1	TGCGCCAGCAGCCCCCGGGACAGGGATTTGTCCTATAATTCACCCCTCCACTTT	CASSPRDRDLSYNSPLHF
15	TRBJ1-4	many	TRBV2	.	TGTGCCAGCAGACTACCGCGCGGGACTAATGAAAAACTGTTTTTT	CASRLPRGTNEKLFF
16	TRBJ1-2	.	TRBV3-1	.	TGTGCCAGCAGCCCCTGGGACACAGGGCCCGGCTATGGCTACACCTTC	CASSPWDTGPGYGYTF
15	TRBJ2-1	few	TRBV6-5	TRBD1	TGTGCCAGCAGTTACTCCTCACAGGGGGCCAATGAGCAGTTCTTC	CASSYSSQGANEQFF
15	TRBJ1-2	few	TRBV10-2	.	TGCGCCAGCAGTGAGTTACCCGGTAGCCGCTATGGCTACACCTTC	CASSELPGSRYGYTF